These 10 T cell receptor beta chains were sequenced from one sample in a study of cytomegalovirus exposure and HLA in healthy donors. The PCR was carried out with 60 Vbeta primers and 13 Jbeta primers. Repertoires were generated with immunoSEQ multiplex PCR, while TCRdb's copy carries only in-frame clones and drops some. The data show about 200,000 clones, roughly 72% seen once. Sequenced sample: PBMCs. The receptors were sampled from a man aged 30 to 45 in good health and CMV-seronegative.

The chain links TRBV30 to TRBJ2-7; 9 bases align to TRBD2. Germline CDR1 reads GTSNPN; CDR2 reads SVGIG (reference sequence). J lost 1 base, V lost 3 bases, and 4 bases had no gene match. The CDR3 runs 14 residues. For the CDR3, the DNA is TGTGCCTGGAGGCGGGAGGGCCCATCCTACGAGCAGTACTTC. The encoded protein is CAWRREGPSYEQYF. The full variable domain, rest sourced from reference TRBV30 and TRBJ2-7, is SQTIHQWPATLVQPVGSPLSLECTVEGTSNPNLYWYRQAAGRGLQLLFYSVGIGQISSEVPQNLSASRPQDRQFILSSKKLLLSDSGFYLCAWRREGPSYEQYFGPGTRLTVT.

CDR3 sequence reads: CASSSGLAGGSRTDTQYF. CDR3 DNA: TGTGCCAGCAGCTCGGGACTAGCGGGAGGCAGTCGCACAGATACGCAGTATTTT. V is TRBV7-2 and J is TRBJ2-3, with 15 bases identical to TRBD2. The germline CDR1 and CDR2 sequences are SGHTA and FQGNSA. The CDR3 extends over 18 amino acids. Trimming removed 4 bases from V and 1 base from J; junction bases left unmatched: 6. The full variable domain, in which reference TRBV7-2 and TRBJ2-3 provide the parts outside the CDR3, is GAGVSQSPSNKVTEKGKDVELRCDPISGHTALYWYRQSLGQGLEFLIYFQGNSAPDKSGLPSDRFSAERTGGSVSTLTIQRTQQEDSAVYLCASSSGLAGGSRTDTQYFGPGTRLTVL.

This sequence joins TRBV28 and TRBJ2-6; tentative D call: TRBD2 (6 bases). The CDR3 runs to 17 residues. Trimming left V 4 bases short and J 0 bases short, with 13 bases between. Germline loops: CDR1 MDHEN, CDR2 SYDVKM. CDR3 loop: CASSSNPGGSGANVLTF. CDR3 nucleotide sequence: TGTGCCAGCAGTTCAAATCCCGGGGGCTCTGGGGCCAACGTCCTGACTTTC.

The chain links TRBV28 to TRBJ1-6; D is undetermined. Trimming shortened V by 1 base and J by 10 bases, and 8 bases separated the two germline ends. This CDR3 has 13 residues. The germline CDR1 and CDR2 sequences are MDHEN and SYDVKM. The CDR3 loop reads CASSLFQESPLHF. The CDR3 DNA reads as TGTGCCAGCAGTTTATTCCAGGAATCACCCCTCCACTTT.

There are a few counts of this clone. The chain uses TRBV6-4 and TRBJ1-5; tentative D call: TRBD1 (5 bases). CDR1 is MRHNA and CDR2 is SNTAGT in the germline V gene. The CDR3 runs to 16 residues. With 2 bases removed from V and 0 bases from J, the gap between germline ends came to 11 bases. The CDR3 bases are TGTGCCAGCAGTGACCCAGGGCAGCATAGCAATCAGCCCCAGCATTTT. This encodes CASSDPGQHSNQPQHF.

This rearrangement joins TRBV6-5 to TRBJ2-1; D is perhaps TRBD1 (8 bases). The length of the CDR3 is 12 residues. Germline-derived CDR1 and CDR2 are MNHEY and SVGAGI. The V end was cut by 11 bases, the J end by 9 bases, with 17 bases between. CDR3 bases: TGTGCCGCACAGGGGGGGGCCGGTGAGCAGTTCTTC. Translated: CAAQGGAGEQFF.

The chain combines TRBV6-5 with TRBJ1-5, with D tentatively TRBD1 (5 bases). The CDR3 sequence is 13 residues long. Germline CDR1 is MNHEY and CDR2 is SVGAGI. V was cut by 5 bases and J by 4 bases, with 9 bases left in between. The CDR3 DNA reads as TGTGCCAGCAGTGACAGTCTTAATCAGCCCCAGCATTTT. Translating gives CASSDSLNQPQHF.

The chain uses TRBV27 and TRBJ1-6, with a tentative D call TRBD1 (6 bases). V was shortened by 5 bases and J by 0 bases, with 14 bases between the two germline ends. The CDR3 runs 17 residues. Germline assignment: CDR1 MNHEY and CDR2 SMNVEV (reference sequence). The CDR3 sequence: CASSLKTGSSYNSPLHF. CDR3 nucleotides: TGTGCCAGCAGTCTCAAGACAGGCAGCTCCTATAATTCACCCCTCCACTTT.

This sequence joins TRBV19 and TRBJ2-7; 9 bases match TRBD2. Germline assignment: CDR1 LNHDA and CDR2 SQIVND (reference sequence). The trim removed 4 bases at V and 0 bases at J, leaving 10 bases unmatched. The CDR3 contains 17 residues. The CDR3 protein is CASSRWLAGMSSYEQYF. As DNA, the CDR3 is TGTGCCAGTAGTAGGTGGCTAGCGGGGATGAGCTCCTACGAGCAGTACTTC.

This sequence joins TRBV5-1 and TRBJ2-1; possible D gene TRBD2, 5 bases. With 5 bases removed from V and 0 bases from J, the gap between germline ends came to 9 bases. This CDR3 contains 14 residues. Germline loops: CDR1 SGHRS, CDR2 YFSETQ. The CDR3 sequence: CASREDGSYNEQFF. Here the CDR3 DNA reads TGCGCCAGCAGGGAGGACGGCTCCTACAATGAGCAGTTCTTC.